The rows below give T cell receptor beta chains drawn from one sample of a study of blood T cell repertoires in COVID-19. Clones were read by immunoSEQ multiplex PCR, and TCRdb kept only the in-frame ones, dropping some. The repertoire consists of hundreds of thousands of clones, with around 90% occurring once and the leading ten covering nearly 2%. Material for sequencing was PBMCs or T cells enriched from blood (not recorded which). The source is a woman under 30 with acute COVID-19. CDR3s include the opening cysteine and the closing phenylalanine or tryptophan. Fields, in order: J gene, V gene, D gene, clone size, CDR3 DNA, CDR3 protein. A D gene is named only where the DNA matches it firmly. Expanded clones get a size class; other rows say once, few or many, or leave the size out.

TRBJ2-5 TRBV5-1 TRBD2 . TGCGCCAGCAGCGCGGGACTAGCGGGCCCACAAGAGACCCAGTACTTC CASSAGLAGPQETQYF
TRBJ2-1 TRBV11-3 . few TGTGCCAGCAGCTTAGAACGCGGTGCTGAGCAGTTCTTC CASSLERGAEQFF
TRBJ2-1 TRBV11-2 TRBD2 . TGTGCCAGCAGCTCCCCAGCGGGGGGAAACAATGAGCAGTTCTTC CASSSPAGGNNEQFF
TRBJ2-1 TRBV24-1 TRBD2 . TGTGCCACCAGTGATCAGACTAGCGGGGGTAGTTCCTACAATGAGCAGTTCTTC CATSDQTSGGSSYNEQFF
TRBJ2-1 TRBV10-3 TRBD2 . TGTGCCATCAGTGAGTCAAGCGGGAGAAGGACCTGGGGTGAGCAGTTCTTC CAISESSGRRTWGEQFF
TRBJ1-5 TRBV3-1/TRBV3-2 . . TGTGCCAGCAGCCAAGATTCCAGGGTTAGTCAGCCCCAGCATTTT CASSQDSRVSQPQHF
TRBJ1-5 TRBV10-3 TRBD1 . TGTGCCATCAGTCCACAGGGGGGCCAGCCCCAGCATTTT CAISPQGGQPQHF
TRBJ2-7 TRBV7-2 . . TGTGCCAGCACCCTGGCCCCGTCCTACGAGCAGTACTTC CASTLAPSYEQYF
TRBJ2-7 TRBV18 TRBD1 . TGTGCCAGCTCACCACCGAGGGACAGGGACGAGCAGTACTTC CASSPPRDRDEQYF
TRBJ1-5 TRBV7-2 . . TGTGCCAGCAGCTTAGACGGGAGGAGCAATCAGCCCCAGCATTTT CASSLDGRSNQPQHF
TRBJ1-1 TRBV30 . . TGTGCCTGGAACCCCACAGGGTGGGACACTGAAGCTTTCTTT CAWNPTGWDTEAFF
TRBJ1-5 TRBV15 TRBD1 . TGTGCCACGTCCAGACAGGGGATCTATCAGCCCCAGCATTTT CATSRQGIYQPQHF
TRBJ2-5 TRBV3-1/TRBV3-2 TRBD2 . TGTGCCAGCAGCCAAGCGGGGGGGGAGACCCAGTACTTC CASSQAGGETQYF
TRBJ2-1 TRBV6-2/TRBV6-3 . . TGTGCCAGCACCCCAGACAGGCATGAGCAGTTCTTC CASTPDRHEQFF
TRBJ2-7 TRBV6-5 TRBD1 once TGTGCCAGCAGTTACCTGGGGACAGGTAACTACGAGCAGTACTTC CASSYLGTGNYEQYF
TRBJ2-4 TRBV11-2 . . TGTGCCAGCAGCTTAGGCGCGGGGCCCCAAAACATTCAGTACTTC CASSLGAGPQNIQYF
TRBJ1-1 TRBV19 TRBD1 . TGTGCCAGTAACCGGGACAGGGACATGAACACTGAAGCTTTCTTT CASNRDRDMNTEAFF
TRBJ2-5 TRBV25-1 TRBD1 . TGTGCCAGCAGTGACCGGGCAGGGGGCTTAGAGACCCAGTACTTC CASSDRAGGLETQYF
TRBJ1-1 TRBV6-5 . . TGTGCCAGCAGTTACGGGACATGGGGCACTGAAGCTTTCTTT CASSYGTWGTEAFF
TRBJ1-2 TRBV5-4 . . TGTGCCAGCAGCCGACCCGGGGTTGGCTACACCTTC CASSRPGVGYTF
TRBJ1-1 TRBV4-1 . . TGCGCCAGCAGCCAAGATGGCTTGGGACACCTTGAAGCTTTCTTT CASSQDGLGHLEAFF
TRBJ2-7 TRBV20-1 . once TGCAGTGCTGACAGGTCCTACGAGCAGTACTTC CSADRSYEQYF
TRBJ2-5 TRBV15 TRBD1 . TGTGCCACCAGCAGATTTTACCAGGGGGCTGAGACCCAGTACTTC CATSRFYQGAETQYF
TRBJ2-3 TRBV4-1 . . TGCGCCTGCAGCCAAGTGGGGGGTGAGGCAGATACGCAGTATTTT CACSQVGGEADTQYF
TRBJ1-1 TRBV29-1 . . TGCAGCGTTCGCGGAACTGAAGCTTTCTTT CSVRGTEAFF
TRBJ1-6 TRBV6-5 TRBD1 . TGTGCCAGCATCCCAGGGGGCCTTAACTCACCCCTCCACTTT CASIPGGLNSPLHF
TRBJ1-5 TRBV9 TRBD1 . TGTGCCAGCAGCCCGGGACAGGGAAATCAGCCCCAGCATTTT CASSPGQGNQPQHF
TRBJ1-2 TRBV19 TRBD1 . TGTGCCAGTCATATCGGCAGGGGGCTGTATGGCTACACCTTC CASHIGRGLYGYTF
TRBJ1-1 TRBV28 TRBD1 . TGTGCCAGCAGACCCGGGACAGGGGGCGAGTTCACTGAAGCTTTCTTT CASRPGTGGEFTEAFF
TRBJ2-1 TRBV4-3 . . TGCGCCAGCAGCCAAGATCGGTGGAGATACAATGAGCAGTTCTTC CASSQDRWRYNEQFF
TRBJ1-2 TRBV5-4 . once TGTGCCAGCAGCTCGGACACCACTAACTATGGCTACACCTTC CASSSDTTNYGYTF
TRBJ2-7 TRBV29-1 TRBD1 . TGCAGCGTCCCGGGACAGGGGGACTACGAGCAGTACTTC CSVPGQGDYEQYF
TRBJ1-2 TRBV12-3/TRBV12-4 . . TGTGCCAGCAGTTTAGGACAGTTCTATGGCTACACCTTC CASSLGQFYGYTF
TRBJ2-5 TRBV28 . . TGTGCCAGCGGCCGTGAGACCCAGTACTTC CASGRETQYF
TRBJ2-5 TRBV19 TRBD1 . TGTGCCAGTACCTCGTCAGGGGGCAGGGAGACCCAGTACTTC CASTSSGGRETQYF
TRBJ2-4 TRBV2 TRBD2 . TGTGCCAGCAGCGGTAGCGGGACCAAAAACATTCAGTACTTC CASSGSGTKNIQYF
TRBJ2-3 TRBV4-1 TRBD2 . TGCGCCAGCAGCCACCTAGCGGCTAGCACAGATACGCAGTATTTT CASSHLAASTDTQYF
TRBJ2-2 TRBV21-1 . . TGTGCCAGCAGCAAAGGCAGAGGAAAACAGGGAGACACCGGGGAGCTGTTTTTT CASSKGRGKQGDTGELFF
TRBJ1-6 TRBV6-1 . . TGTGCCAGCAGTGAAGAGGGGGACTCACCCCTCCACTTT CASSEEGDSPLHF
TRBJ2-3 TRBV7-6 TRBD2 once TGTGCCAGCTCCCTAGGACTAGCGGGACTAGATACGCAGTATTTT CASSLGLAGLDTQYF
TRBJ1-5 TRBV30 . . TGTGCCTGTCCCCGGGCAGGGCACAATCAGCCCCAGCATTTT CACPRAGHNQPQHF
TRBJ1-6 TRBV3-1/TRBV3-2 . . TGTGCCAGCAGCCCTGAGATCCGCTCACCCCTCCACTTT CASSPEIRSPLHF
TRBJ2-7 TRBV5-1 . . TGCGCCAGCAGCTTGGTAGGGGGTCCCTACGAGCAGTACTTC CASSLVGGPYEQYF
TRBJ1-2 TRBV10-2 TRBD1 . TGCGCCAGCAGGAGACAGGGTAATTGGGGCTACACCTTC CASRRQGNWGYTF
TRBJ1-1 TRBV11-2 TRBD1 . TGTGCCAGCAGCTTTTCAGGGGGCGATAACACTGAAGCTTTCTTT CASSFSGGDNTEAFF
TRBJ1-2 TRBV19 TRBD1 . TGTGCCAGTAAGGGGACAGGGGGCACCTATGGCTACACCTTC CASKGTGGTYGYTF
TRBJ1-2 TRBV10-3 TRBD1 few TGTGCCATCAGCGGACAGGGGTTCTCCTATGGCTACACCTTC CAISGQGFSYGYTF
TRBJ1-1 TRBV7-9 . once TGTGCCAGCAGCCTCCAAGGCGGGGCCACTGAAGCTTTCTTT CASSLQGGATEAFF
TRBJ2-1 TRBV7-2 TRBD2 few TGTGCCAGCAGACCCATTGGACTAGCGGGAGGCCGATCCTACAATGAGCAGTTCTTC CASRPIGLAGGRSYNEQFF
TRBJ1-5 TRBV19 . . TGTGCCAGTACTATACAGGTTAGCAATCAGCCCCAGCATTTT CASTIQVSNQPQHF
TRBJ2-5 TRBV4-3 . . TGCGCCAGCAGCCAAGTCGGGATGCGAGAGACCCAGTACTTC CASSQVGMRETQYF
TRBJ2-7 TRBV5-1 . . TGCGCCAGCAGCTGGGCAGCGGCAGGTGCCTACGAGCAGTACTTC CASSWAAAGAYEQYF
TRBJ1-1 TRBV7-2 . . TGTGCCAGCAGCTTAATCCCCGAGGACACTGAAGCTTTCTTT CASSLIPEDTEAFF
TRBJ2-2 TRBV9 . . TGTGCCAGCAGCGTAGCTAGCTGGTCGAACACCGGGGAGCTGTTTTTT CASSVASWSNTGELFF
TRBJ2-7 TRBV28 . . TGTGCCAGCAGCCTCAGGGGGGAGCACTACGAGCAGTACTTC CASSLRGEHYEQYF
TRBJ2-7 TRBV28 TRBD1 . TGTGCCAGCAGTTTAGTGCAGGGGGTCGGGGAGCAGTACTTC CASSLVQGVGEQYF
TRBJ1-2 TRBV2 TRBD1 . TGTGCCAGCCGAACCGGGACAGGGGTCTATGGCTACACCTTC CASRTGTGVYGYTF
TRBJ2-1 TRBV3-1/TRBV3-2 TRBD2 . TGTGCCAGCAGCCAAGGGACTAGCGGGGGGTATGAGCAGTTCTTC CASSQGTSGGYEQFF
TRBJ2-2 TRBV11-2 TRBD1 . TGTGCCAGCAGGAGACCGGGACAGGGGGTCACCGGGGAGCTGTTTTTT CASRRPGQGVTGELFF